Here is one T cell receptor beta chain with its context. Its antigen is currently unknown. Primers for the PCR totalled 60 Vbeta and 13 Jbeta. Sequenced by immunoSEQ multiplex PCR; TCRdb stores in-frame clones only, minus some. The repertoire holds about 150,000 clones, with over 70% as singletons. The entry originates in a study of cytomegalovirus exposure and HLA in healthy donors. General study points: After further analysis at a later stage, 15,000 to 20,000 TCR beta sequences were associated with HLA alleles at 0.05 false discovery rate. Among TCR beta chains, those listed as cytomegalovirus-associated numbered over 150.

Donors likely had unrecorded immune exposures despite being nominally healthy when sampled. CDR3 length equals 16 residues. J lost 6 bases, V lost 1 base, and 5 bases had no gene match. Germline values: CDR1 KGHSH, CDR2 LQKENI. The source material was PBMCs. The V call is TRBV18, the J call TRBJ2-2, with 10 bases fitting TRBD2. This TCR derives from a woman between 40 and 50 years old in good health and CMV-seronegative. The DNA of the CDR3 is TGTGCCAGCTCACCACTTCTAGCGGGAGAACCCGGGGAGCTGTTTTTT. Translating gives CASSPLLAGEPGELFF.